The 28 T cell receptor beta chains in this list originate from one sample, sequenced in a study of breast tumors, draining lymph nodes, adjacent tissues. Samples came from axillary lymph nodes draining the breast cancer. TCRdb recomputed calls from the multiplex PCR reads with MiXCR, one row per CDR3 protein. The data hold roughly 80,000 distinct CDR3 sequences, with roughly a fifth observed a single time. The sequencing sample was made of axillary lymph node tissue. Receptors originate from a female donor with breast cancer. Some clones in this sample may be carry-over from other donors' samples.

The table lists this clonotype with many counts. V gene TRBV6-2 or TRBV6-3 combines with J gene TRBJ2-1, with D possibly being TRBD1 (5 bases). V was shortened by 7 bases and J by 2 bases, with 9 bases between the two germline ends. CDR1 is MNHEY and CDR2 is SVGEGT in the germline V gene. CDR3 length: 13 residues. The CDR3 DNA reads as TGTGCCAGCACAGGGTTCCCCTACAATGAGCAGTTCTTC. It specifies CASTGFPYNEQFF.

With regard to this clonotype: One junction end disagrees with the germline gene, perhaps due to a read error. This chain joins TRBV30 and TRBJ1-6; D not resolved. This CDR3 region has 15 residues. Germline CDR1 GTSNPN, CDR2 SVGIG (reference sequence). The CDR3 sequence is CAWSVGAGYSSPLHF. Here the CDR3 DNA reads TGTGCCTGGAGTGTAGGCGCGGGGTATAGTTCACCCCTCCACTTT.

This clonotype was counted at least ten times. At one end the junction does not follow the germline gene, possibly because of a read error. The gene calls are TRBV6-5 and TRBJ2-7; tentative D call: TRBD2 (6 bases). The CDR3 is 11 amino acids. Germline values: CDR1 MNHEY, CDR2 SVGAGI. This chain's CDR3 is CATGAAYEQYF. CDR3 sequence (DNA): TGCGCCACGGGAGCCGCCTACGAGCAGTACTTC.

This clonotype has ten or more counts. The chain has TRBV11-2 and TRBJ2-5; 11 nucleotides match TRBD1. V lost 5 bases and J lost 1; bases outside the gene matches: 12. The CDR3 runs to 18 residues. Germline V gene lookup returns CDR1 SGHAT and CDR2 FQNNGV. CDR3 loop: CASSGQGALAEFQETQYF. The CDR3 DNA reads TGTGCCAGCAGCGGACAGGGGGCTCTAGCGGAATTCCAAGAGACCCAGTACTTC.

This sequence joins TRBV7-2 and TRBJ2-5; D gene unclear. The CDR3 has 13 amino acids. Germline CDR1 is SGHTA and CDR2 is FQGNSA. Trimming left V 5 bases short and J 2 bases short, with 9 bases between. CDR3 DNA: TGTGCCAGCAGCCGTCTGAAACAAGAGACCCAGTACTTC. Protein: CASSRLKQETQYF.

In this sample, this clonotype turned up many times. The CDR3 loop reads CASRLGRQETQYF. CDR3 coding DNA: TGTGCCAGCAGACTCGGACGGCAAGAGACCCAGTACTTC. The chain uses TRBV25-1 and TRBJ2-5; D call uncertain. Per germline, CDR1 MGHDK and CDR2 SYGVNS. V lost 6 bases to trimming and J lost 2 bases, with 10 bases between them. CDR3 length: 13 residues.

This clonotype was found many times. The rearrangement links TRBV4-2 to TRBJ2-7; D not certain. This CDR3 spans 14 amino acids. Trimming pared 0 bases from V and 3 bases from J, leaving 9 bases between. Germline loops: CDR1 LGHNA, CDR2 YNFKEQ. CDR3 loop: CASSQDFGFYEQYF. The DNA of the CDR3 is TGTGCCAGCAGCCAAGATTTCGGTTTCTACGAGCAGTACTTC.

The genes are TRBV29-1 and TRBJ2-3; 9 bases are a match to TRBD2. The CDR3 extends over 16 amino acids. The V gene end was trimmed by 1 base and the J gene end by 1 base; junction bases not matched to a gene: 6. Germline V gene lookup returns CDR1 SQVTM and CDR2 ANQGSEA. The CDR3 bases are TGCAGCGTTGAAGGGGCTAGCGGGAAGGGCACAGATACGCAGTATTTT. Its protein is CSVEGASGKGTDTQYF.

This clonotype was observed at least ten times. The rearrangement uses TRBV4-3 and TRBJ2-2, with a weak D call TRBD2 (6 bases). The length of the CDR3 is 14 residues. Germline CDR1 LGHNA, CDR2 YSLEER. V dropped 0 bases and J dropped 5 bases, with 7 bases sitting between them. The DNA of the CDR3 is TGCGCCAGCAGCCAAGATGGGGGGACCGGGGAGCTGTTTTTT. This translates into CASSQDGGTGELFF.

This clonotype has a count of ten or more. The chain has TRBV6-5 and TRBJ2-7, with 7 bases aligning to TRBD1. Per the germline V gene, CDR1 is MNHEY and CDR2 is SVGAGI. V trimming: 5 bases; J trimming: 5 bases; junction bases outside the gene matches: 3. The CDR3 is 12 amino acids. The CDR3 is CASSDRANEQYF. The CDR3 DNA sequence: TGTGCCAGCAGTGACAGGGCCAACGAGCAGTACTTC.

The genes are TRBV27 and TRBJ2-1, with D tentatively TRBD2 (6 bases). V dropped 2 bases and J dropped 2 bases, with 10 bases sitting between them. Germline lookup yields CDR1 MNHEY and CDR2 SMNVEV (reference sequence). The CDR3 length is 15 residues. The CDR3 DNA reads as TGTGCCAGCAGTTTAGGGGCTAGCGCCTACAATGAGCAGTTCTTC. It codes for CASSLGASAYNEQFF.

This clonotype has at least ten counts. This chain uses TRBV20-1 with TRBJ2-1, with 7 bases matching TRBD2. Per the germline V gene, CDR1 is DFQATT and CDR2 is SNEGSKA (reference sequence). J was trimmed by 7 bases and V by 7 bases; bases with no gene match: 13. The CDR3 length is 14 residues. Written as DNA, the CDR3 is TGCAGTGTAATGCGGGCGGGAGCCAGAAATGAGCAGTTCTTC. Translated, it gives CSVMRAGARNEQFF.

This clonotype appeared once. This may be a read error, as it is one base from a much larger clone. The CDR3 ends on some other residue instead of the conserved phenylalanine or tryptophan, so this is likely a read error. The rearrangement links TRBV19 to TRBJ1-6; D is uncertain. CDR1 LNHDA and CDR2 SQIVND come from the germline V gene (reference sequence). The germline V and J ends were trimmed by 4 bases and 7 bases, with 8 bases remaining between them. This CDR3 is built from 13 residues. The CDR3 coding sequence is TGTGCCAGTAGTAGTGCGCGGAATTCACCCCTCCACTCT. Translation gives CASSSARNSPLHS.

This clonotype was detected only a few times. This chain connects TRBV28 to TRBJ1-2; no firm D call. Trimming removed 2 bases from V and 0 bases from J, with 7 bases in between. Germline values: CDR1 MDHEN, CDR2 SYDVKM. This CDR3 has 14 residues. CDR3 loop: CASSLLETNYGYTF. CDR3 nucleotides: TGTGCCAGCAGTTTACTGGAAACTAACTATGGCTACACCTTC.

The sample holds many counts of this clonotype. The V call is TRBV6-1, the J call TRBJ2-7, with D perhaps given as TRBD1 or TRBD2 (6 bases each). Germline CDR1 reads MNHNS; CDR2 reads SASEGT. The CDR3 covers 15 residues. Deletions cut 6 bases from V and 1 base from J, with 16 bases between. CDR3 amino acids: CASRSGGLGSYEQYF. CDR3 DNA: TGTGCCAGCAGGTCCGGGGGCCTGGGGTCCTACGAGCAGTACTTC.

Many counts were recorded for this clonotype. This sequence joins TRBV5-1 and TRBJ2-3; D unclear. Trimming left V 0 bases short and J 6 bases short, with 14 bases between. The CDR3 totals 15 residues. The germline V gene encodes CDR1 SGHRS and CDR2 YFSETQ. CDR3 amino acids: CASSLEGFTTDTQYF. The CDR3 DNA reads as TGCGCCAGCAGCTTGGAAGGTTTCACAACGGATACGCAGTATTTT.

This clonotype has at least ten counts. This chain's CDR3 is CASSSRRLYGYTF. The CDR3 nucleotides are TGTGCCAGCAGTTCCAGGAGACTGTATGGCTACACCTTC. The chain joins TRBV6-2 or TRBV6-3 to TRBJ1-2; D not certain. V was shortened by 4 bases and J by 5 bases, with 11 bases between the two germline ends. CDR1 is MNHEY, CDR2 SVGEGT, per germline. CDR3 length: 13 amino acids.

This clonotype was seen ten or more times. CDR3 sequence (DNA): TGTGCCAGCAGCCAGAGCGGACGAAACTTTTACGAGCAGTACTTC. This sequence encodes CASSQSGRNFYEQYF. The genes are TRBV14 and TRBJ2-7; D may be TRBD2 (5 bases). Germline CDR1 and CDR2: SGHDN and FVKESK. This CDR3 contains 15 residues. V lost 3 bases and J lost 4, with 16 bases in between.

Many counts were recorded for this clonotype. V gene TRBV10-3 combines with J gene TRBJ1-3; no clear D gene. The V end was cut by 0 bases, the J end by 3 bases, with 12 bases between. Germline assignment: CDR1 ENHRY and CDR2 SYGVKD. The CDR3 is 16 amino acids. The CDR3 nucleotides read TGTGCCATCAGTGAGTCGATTGATGATTATGGAAACACCATATATTTT. Residues: CAISESIDDYGNTIYF.

This clonotype appeared a few times. The gene calls are TRBV6-2 or TRBV6-3 and TRBJ2-1, with 8 bases fitting TRBD2. The CDR3 length is 13 residues. With V trimmed by 5 bases and J by 9 bases, 6 bases remained unmatched. Germline V gene lookup returns CDR1 MNHEY and CDR2 SVGEGT. The CDR3 bases are TGTGCCAGCAGTGTGGGACTAGTGAGTGAGCAGTTCTTC. Translation: CASSVGLVSEQFF.

In this sample, this clonotype turned up many times. As DNA, the CDR3 is TGTGCCAGCAGCCAAGAGCACGGGGGAGAGACCCAGTACTTC. It encodes CASSQEHGGETQYF. This rearrangement joins TRBV4-2 to TRBJ2-5, with D possibly TRBD2 on 6 matching bases. Trimming shortened V by 0 bases and J by 4 bases, and 9 bases separated the two germline ends. The CDR3 is made up of 14 amino acids. CDR1 and CDR2 from the germline V gene are LGHNA and YNFKEQ.

In this sample, this clonotype turned up many times. The rearrangement joins TRBV19 to TRBJ2-7; 9 bases fit TRBD1. Germline trimming cut 5 bases from V and 6 bases from J; bases unmatched to any gene: 11. The CDR3 length is 15 residues. CDR1 is LNHDA, CDR2 SQIVND, per germline (reference sequence). As DNA, the CDR3 is TGTGCCAGTAGTTCAAGAAGGACAGGGGTGGTCGAGCAGTACTTC. Encoded protein: CASSSRRTGVVEQYF.

This clonotype was seen ten or more times. V gene TRBV20-1 combines with J gene TRBJ2-1, with 8 bases that match TRBD2. The CDR3 length is 13 residues. CDR1 is DFQATT, CDR2 SNEGSKA, per germline (reference sequence). Unmatched junction bases numbered 8, after V lost 7 bases and J lost 6 bases. CDR3 sequence: CSGWVAGPNEQFF. The CDR3 region has the DNA TGCAGTGGGTGGGTAGCGGGACCCAATGAGCAGTTCTTC.

As for this clonotype: A much larger clone sits a single nucleotide away, making a read error possible. The chain has TRBV20-1 and TRBJ1-3; D may be TRBD1 (6 bases). Looked up from germline, CDR1 is DFQATT and CDR2 is SNEGSKA (reference sequence). With 0 bases removed from V and 4 bases from J, the gap between germline ends came to 16 bases. The CDR3 spans 16 residues. CDR3 nucleotide sequence: TGCAGTGCTAGAGACGCGGACGGGGGGCCAGGAAACACCATATATTTT. Its protein product is CSARDADGGPGNTIYF.

CDR3 protein: CASSEGRGTNTGELFF. The CDR3 nucleotides are TGTGCCAGCAGTGAAGGGAGGGGGACTAACACCGGGGAGCTGTTTTTT. The chain employs TRBV6-1 and TRBJ2-2; either TRBD1 or TRBD2 may supply D (6 bases each). V was trimmed by 1 base and J by 2 bases, leaving 11 bases between them. CDR3 length: 16 residues. Germline V gives CDR1 MNHNS, CDR2 SASEGT.

This clonotype was found a few times. The gene calls are TRBV28 and TRBJ2-7, with 11 bases identical to TRBD2. J gave up 5 bases and V 2 bases, and 2 bases lay outside the gene matches. The germline V gene has CDR1 MDHEN and CDR2 SYDVKM. This CDR3 is 14 amino acids long. The CDR3 coding sequence is TGTGCCAGCAGTTTACTAGCGGGAGGCCACGAGCAGTACTTC. It encodes CASSLLAGGHEQYF.

This clonotype was seen at least ten times. The genes are TRBV3-1 and TRBJ2-6; D ambiguous. This CDR3 comprises 13 residues. The V end was cut by 4 bases, the J end by 4 bases, with 5 bases between. Per the germline V gene, CDR1 is LGHDT and CDR2 is YNNKEL (reference sequence). DNA for the CDR3: TGTGCCAGCAGCCTACCGGGGGCCAACGTCCTGACTTTC. It translates to CASSLPGANVLTF.

This clonotype was seen many times. The chain joins TRBV28 to TRBJ2-3, with D perhaps TRBD2 (5 bases). Germline values: CDR1 MDHEN, CDR2 SYDVKM. CDR3 size: 13 residues. V was clipped by 8 bases and J by 8 bases, with 17 bases between them. CDR3 in amino acids: CASLPPAGGTQYF. CDR3 bases: TGTGCCAGCCTTCCCCCGGCCGGAGGTACGCAGTATTTT.